This is a list of T cell receptor beta chains from one sample in a study of early T cells in non-severe SARS-CoV-2 infection. TCRdb analysed the 5' RACE reads with MiXCR anew, one entry per CDR3 protein. The sample includes roughly 54,000 distinct CDR3 sequences, roughly 5.5% of them seen just once. Input material: whole blood. The receptors derive from an adult who was a healthcare worker with PCR-confirmed SARS-CoV-2 infection or an uninfected control (not recorded which). CDR3s include the opening cysteine and the closing phenylalanine or tryptophan. D genes are given only for firm matches. Not every row has a clone size; where given, it reads once, few, many or a size class.

V: TRBV5-6; length: 15; size: many; D: TRBD1; J: TRBJ2-2; DNA: TGTGCCAGCAGCTGGACAGGGGAAAACACCGGGGAGCTGTTTTTT; CDR3: CASSWTGENTGELFF
V: TRBV29-1; length: 16; size: many; D: TRBD2; J: TRBJ2-2; DNA: TGCAGCGTTGCGTTAACTAGCGGATCGAACACCGGGGAGCTGTTTTTT; CDR3: CSVALTSGSNTGELFF
V: TRBV6-5; length: 16; size: many; D: TRBD1; J: TRBJ2-5; DNA: TGTGCCAGCAGTTACGCCGGGACAGGGGGGATAGGGACCCAGTACTTC; CDR3: CASSYAGTGGIGTQYF
V: TRBV7-9; length: 11; size: few; D: .; J: TRBJ1-1; DNA: TGTGCCAGCAGACAACAGGGAGAAGCTTTCTTT; CDR3: CASRQQGEAFF
V: TRBV7-2; length: 13; size: many; D: .; J: TRBJ1-1; DNA: TGTGCCAGCAGCGTCTCCACAGACACTGAAGCTTTCTTT; CDR3: CASSVSTDTEAFF
V: TRBV30; length: 16; size: many; D: TRBD1; J: TRBJ1-1; DNA: TGTGCCTGTACCAGGGGGCAAATGTCGAGGATCACTGAAGCTTTCTTT; CDR3: CACTRGQMSRITEAFF
V: TRBV6-5; length: 13; size: few; D: .; J: TRBJ1-1; DNA: TGTGCCAGCAGTTATGCGACCGCTAAAAGAGCTTTCTTT; CDR3: CASSYATAKRAFF
V: TRBV15; length: 12; size: .; D: .; J: TRBJ2-3; DNA: TGTGCCACCAGCACCCTCACAGATACGCAGTATTTT; CDR3: CATSTLTDTQYF
V: TRBV20-1; length: 13; size: few; D: TRBD1; J: TRBJ1-5; DNA: TGCAGTGCTCCCGGGACAGGGGGACAGCCCCAGCATTTT; CDR3: CSAPGTGGQPQHF
V: TRBV20-1; length: 15; size: many; D: TRBD1; J: TRBJ1-6; DNA: TGCAGTGCTCCCGCCCGACAGGGAGATAATTCACCCCTCCACTTT; CDR3: CSAPARQGDNSPLHF
V: TRBV6-5; length: 13; size: many; D: .; J: TRBJ2-2; DNA: TGTGCCAGCAGGTCCGGGTATACCGGGGAGCTGTTTTTT; CDR3: CASRSGYTGELFF
V: TRBV12-3/TRBV12-4; length: 14; size: many; D: .; J: TRBJ1-3; DNA: TGTGCCAGCAACCCCGGGGGGTCCCGAAACACCATATATTTT; CDR3: CASNPGGSRNTIYF
V: TRBV29-1; length: 13; size: .; D: TRBD1; J: TRBJ2-7; DNA: TGCAGCGTTGCAAGGACAGGGGGCTACGAGCAGTACTTC; CDR3: CSVARTGGYEQYF
V: TRBV6-2/TRBV6-3; length: 15; size: .; D: TRBD1; J: TRBJ2-1; DNA: TGTGCCAGCAGTATCCCGACAGGGTGGTACAATGAGCAGTTCTTC; CDR3: CASSIPTGWYNEQFF
V: TRBV3-1; length: 11; size: many; D: .; J: TRBJ2-5; DNA: TGTGCCAGCAGCCACAAGGAAACCCAGTACTTC; CDR3: CASSHKETQYF
V: TRBV5-6; length: 16; size: few; D: TRBD1; J: TRBJ2-3; DNA: TGTGCCAGCAGCTTCCCGGGACAGGGGTCGGCAGATACGCAGTATTTT; CDR3: CASSFPGQGSADTQYF
V: TRBV6-6; length: 13; size: many; D: TRBD2; J: TRBJ2-7; DNA: TGTGCCAGCTGGTCGAGCGGGAGCTACGAGCAGTACTTC; CDR3: CASWSSGSYEQYF
V: TRBV24-1; length: 16; size: many; D: TRBD2; J: TRBJ2-1; DNA: TGTGCCACCAGTGATTTGCCTAGCGGAAGCTACAATGAGCAGTTCTTC; CDR3: CATSDLPSGSYNEQFF
V: TRBV9; length: 13; size: few; D: .; J: TRBJ1-2; DNA: TGTGCCAGCACCCATCCAGGCCAGAATGGCTACACCTTC; CDR3: CASTHPGQNGYTF
V: TRBV7-6; length: 8; size: many; D: .; J: TRBJ2-1; DNA: TGTGCCAGCAATGAGCAGTTCTTC; CDR3: CASNEQFF
V: TRBV5-6; length: 15; size: few; D: .; J: TRBJ1-2; DNA: TGTGCCAGCAGCTTGAGAAAGGCTCGAGGCTATGGCTACACCTTC; CDR3: CASSLRKARGYGYTF
V: TRBV7-6; length: 14; size: many; D: .; J: TRBJ1-1; DNA: TGTGCCAGCAGCTTAGTAAGGGCGGGCACTGAAGCTTTCTTT; CDR3: CASSLVRAGTEAFF
V: TRBV29-1; length: 10; size: .; D: .; J: TRBJ1-2; DNA: TGCAGCGTACTACAAGGCGGCTACACCTTC; CDR3: CSVLQGGYTF
V: TRBV20-1; length: 13; size: .; D: TRBD2; J: TRBJ2-1; DNA: TGCAGTGGGGGACTAGCGGGACCCAATGAGCAGTTCTTC; CDR3: CSGGLAGPNEQFF
V: TRBV6-2/TRBV6-3; length: 11; size: many; D: .; J: TRBJ1-2; DNA: TGTGCCAGCAGAGGAAACTATGGCTACACCTTC; CDR3: CASRGNYGYTF
V: TRBV29-1; length: 12; size: many; D: TRBD1; J: TRBJ2-1; DNA: TGCAGCGCACAGGGACAGAACAATGAGCAGTTCTTC; CDR3: CSAQGQNNEQFF
V: TRBV6-5; length: 12; size: .; D: .; J: TRBJ1-6; DNA: TGTGCCAGCAGAAAGGACAGTGGGACCCTCCACTTT; CDR3: CASRKDSGTLHF
V: TRBV11-1; length: 15; size: many; D: TRBD1; J: TRBJ1-1; DNA: TGTGCCAGCAGCACGACAGGGAAGAAGAACACTGAAGCTTTCTTT; CDR3: CASSTTGKKNTEAFF
V: TRBV30; length: 15; size: .; D: .; J: TRBJ2-5; DNA: TGTGCCTGGAGTGTATGGGTTCGAGGCGTGGAGACCCAGTACTTC; CDR3: CAWSVWVRGVETQYF
V: TRBV5-1; length: 16; size: many; D: .; J: TRBJ2-7; DNA: TGCGCCAGCAGCTTGGATCGGGGCACAGCCTCTCACGAGCAGTACTTC; CDR3: CASSLDRGTASHEQYF
V: TRBV7-2; length: 13; size: many; D: .; J: TRBJ2-7; DNA: TGTGCCAGCAGTCCCGTTGGGGCCGCGGGCCAGTACTTC; CDR3: CASSPVGAAGQYF
V: TRBV24-1; length: 14; size: .; D: .; J: TRBJ2-2; DNA: TGTGCCACCAAAGGAGTCTCGAACACCGGGGAGCTGTTTTTT; CDR3: CATKGVSNTGELFF
V: TRBV24-1; length: 16; size: .; D: TRBD2; J: TRBJ2-1; DNA: TGTGCCACCAGTGATTTGGCTAGCGGGACCTACAATGAGCAGTTCTTC; CDR3: CATSDLASGTYNEQFF
V: TRBV6-1; length: 16; size: many; D: .; J: TRBJ1-6; DNA: .; CDR3: CASTPVFWPGDSPLHF
V: TRBV7-9; length: 16; size: many; D: TRBD2; J: TRBJ2-5; DNA: TGTGCCAGCAGCCACGCACAAGCGGGGTTACAAGAGACCCAGTACTTC; CDR3: CASSHAQAGLQETQYF
V: TRBV5-1; length: 15; size: .; D: .; J: TRBJ1-1; DNA: TGCGCCAGCAGCGCTTACACTTCTGGAAGCGCTGAAGCTTTCTTT; CDR3: CASSAYTSGSAEAFF
V: TRBV4-2; length: 15; size: .; D: .; J: TRBJ2-3; DNA: TGTGCCAGCAGGAGCGGGACATCGAGTTACGATACGCAGTATTTT; CDR3: CASRSGTSSYDTQYF
V: TRBV7-8; length: 16; size: .; D: .; J: TRBJ1-1; DNA: TGTGCCAGCAGCGCAACTTGGGGGGCCTTGAACACTGAAGCTTTCTTT; CDR3: CASSATWGALNTEAFF
V: TRBV5-6; length: 14; size: many; D: .; J: TRBJ2-7; DNA: TGTGCCAGCAGCTCGAAAGGGGCGGTTAGGGAGCAGTACTTC; CDR3: CASSSKGAVREQYF
V: TRBV7-2; length: 15; size: many; D: TRBD1; J: TRBJ2-5; DNA: TGTGCCAGCAGCCGGACAGGGGCCCTCAGAGAGACCCAGTACTTC; CDR3: CASSRTGALRETQYF
V: TRBV11-2; length: 17; size: many; D: TRBD1; J: TRBJ2-3; DNA: TGTGCCAGCAGCCCGGCCTGGGGCAGGGGGTCCACAGATACGCAGTATTTT; CDR3: CASSPAWGRGSTDTQYF
V: TRBV18; length: 17; size: few; D: TRBD1; J: TRBJ1-5; DNA: TGTGCCAGCTCACCAGGGACAGGGGCTAGAGGCAATCAGCCCCAGCATTTT; CDR3: CASSPGTGARGNQPQHF
V: TRBV7-2; length: 14; size: many; D: .; J: TRBJ2-2; DNA: TGTGCCAGCAGCCCCGGACCCGATACCGGGGAGCTGTTTTTT; CDR3: CASSPGPDTGELFF
V: TRBV6-6; length: 12; size: many; D: .; J: TRBJ2-7; DNA: TGTGCCAGCGGCAGGACATCCTACGAGCAGTACTTC; CDR3: CASGRTSYEQYF
V: TRBV2; length: 14; size: .; D: .; J: TRBJ2-2; DNA: TGCGCCAGCAATTCGGTGGGACCCACCGGGGAGCTGTTTTTT; CDR3: CASNSVGPTGELFF
V: TRBV12-3/TRBV12-4; length: 12; size: many; D: .; J: TRBJ2-4; DNA: TGTGCCAGCAGTTTAAGGAAAAACATTCAGTACTTC; CDR3: CASSLRKNIQYF
V: TRBV4-1; length: 13; size: .; D: .; J: TRBJ2-3; DNA: TGCGCCAGCAGCCAAGATACGACAGATACGCAGTATTTT; CDR3: CASSQDTTDTQYF
V: TRBV12-3/TRBV12-4; length: 15; size: many; D: .; J: TRBJ2-1; DNA: TGTGCCAGCAGTCCCTCGGGTCGAGCGTACAATGAGCAGTTCTTC; CDR3: CASSPSGRAYNEQFF
V: TRBV24-1; length: 14; size: many; D: .; J: TRBJ2-1; DNA: TGTGCCACCAGTGGCCCCGCGAGTCGGAGTGAGCAGTTCTTC; CDR3: CATSGPASRSEQFF